A single sample is the source of the 27 T cell receptor beta chains below, sequenced in a study of blood T cell repertoires in COVID-19. Profiling relied on immunoSEQ multiplex PCR, and the TCRdb table lists in-frame clones only, not all of them. Among more than 95,000 clones listed, more than 65% were seen once. What was sequenced was peripheral blood. These receptors all stem from a human donor in a cohort sampled during active COVID-19.

The J gene is TRBJ2-7, the V gene TRBV7-8, with 7 bases that match TRBD1. Germline CDR1 and CDR2: SGHVS and FQNEAQ. This CDR3 spans 14 amino acids. After removal of 4 bases from V and 6 bases from J, the junction contained 9 bases not matched to a gene. Written as DNA, the CDR3 is TGTGCCAGCAGCTCCCTGACAGGGTCATCCGAGCAGTACTTC. Residues: CASSSLTGSSEQYF. Full variable domain (remainder filled in from reference TRBV7-8 and TRBJ2-7): GAGVSQSPRYKVAKRGQDVALRCDPISGHVSLFWYQQALGQGPEFLTYFQNEAQLDKSGLPSDRFFAERPEGSVSTLKIQRTQQEDSAVYLCASSSLTGSSEQYFGPGTRLTVT.

The chain uses TRBV28 and TRBJ2-4, with a possible D match to TRBD2 (5 bases). Germline CDR1 reads MDHEN; CDR2 reads SYDVKM. The CDR3 contains 19 residues. Trimming removed 7 bases at V and 0 bases at J, with 25 bases between. The CDR3: CASTYSPRTPFLAKNIQYF. Here the CDR3 DNA reads TGTGCCAGCACATACTCTCCGCGGACTCCCTTCCTAGCCAAAAACATTCAGTACTTC.

The chain links TRBV6-5 to TRBJ2-5; no definite D call. The CDR3 consists of 13 residues. V was clipped by 6 bases and J by 3 bases, with 11 bases between them. Per germline, CDR1 MNHEY and CDR2 SVGAGI. In DNA, the CDR3 is TGTGCCAGCAGCTACGCACAAAAAGAGACCCAGTACTTC. It yields the protein CASSYAQKETQYF.

The chain recombines TRBV30 with TRBJ2-5; weak D call: TRBD2 (6 bases). The CDR3 is made up of 14 amino acids. Germline CDR1 and CDR2: GTSNPN and SVGIG (reference sequence). V was pared by 3 bases and J by 3 bases, with 14 bases between. The DNA for the CDR3 is TGTGCCTGGAGCGGAACCCCGGGGGAAGAGACCCAGTACTTC. Residues: CAWSGTPGEETQYF.

This chain links TRBV7-2 with TRBJ2-5, with a weak D call TRBD2 (6 bases). This CDR3 comprises 14 residues. V lost 5 bases and J 4 bases, leaving 14 bases between the germline ends. Germline lookup yields CDR1 SGHTA and CDR2 FQGNSA. The CDR3: CASSPGVGVETQYF. The CDR3 nucleotides are TGTGCCAGCAGCCCGGGGGTTGGGGTAGAGACCCAGTACTTC.

This sequence joins TRBV5-1 and TRBJ1-3, with 8 bases lining up with TRBD1. Germline loops: CDR1 SGHRS, CDR2 YFSETQ. Germline trimming cut 4 bases from V and 3 bases from J; bases unmatched to any gene: 9. The CDR3 contains 16 residues. In DNA, the CDR3 is TGCGCCAGCAGCACCGGACAGGGCGGCCGTGGAAACACCATATATTTT. This encodes CASSTGQGGRGNTIYF.

The genes are TRBV2 and TRBJ2-5; 8 bases match TRBD1. CDR3 length: 15 residues. After removal of 7 bases from V and 5 bases from J, the junction contained 12 bases not matched to a gene. Germline V gene data show CDR1 as SNHLY and CDR2 as FYNNEI. The CDR3 sequence is CASKGQGSSVETQYF. The CDR3 nucleotides are TGTGCCAGCAAAGGACAGGGTTCTTCTGTGGAGACCCAGTACTTC.

This chain connects TRBV7-9 to TRBJ1-3; 8 bases match TRBD1. The CDR3 loop spans 15 amino acids. Germline lookup yields CDR1 SEHNR and CDR2 FQNEAQ (reference sequence). J was trimmed by 1 base and V by 6 bases; bases with no gene match: 5. Here the CDR3 reads CASRGDRGSGNTIYF. In nucleotides, the CDR3 is TGTGCCAGCAGGGGAGACAGGGGTTCTGGAAACACCATATATTTT.

The chain carries TRBV7-2 and TRBJ1-5; D is undetermined. CDR1 is SGHTA and CDR2 is FQGNSA in the germline V gene. The CDR3 spans 17 residues. Trimming took off 1 base at V and 0 bases at J, with 13 bases between the two ends. The CDR3 here is CASSLGPASASNQPQHF. Written as DNA, the CDR3 is TGTGCCAGCAGCTTAGGGCCAGCGAGTGCTAGCAATCAGCCCCAGCATTTT. The full variable domain, with the rest looked up from reference TRBV7-2 and TRBJ1-5, is GAGVSQSPSNKVTEKGKDVELRCDPISGHTALYWYRQSLGQGLEFLIYFQGNSAPDKSGLPSDRFSAERTGGSVSTLTIQRTQQEDSAVYLCASSLGPASASNQPQHFGDGTRLSIL.

This chain uses TRBV21-1 with TRBJ2-3; the table calls TRBD2, which could not be checked here. TRBV21-1 is a listed pseudogene. The length of the CDR3 is 16 residues. This CDR3 reads CASKVRRGPSTDTQYF. DNA of the CDR3: TGTGCCAGCAAGGTAAGGAGGGGCCCTAGCACAGATACGCAGTATTTT.

V usage is TRBV16 and J usage is TRBJ1-5, with a tentative D call TRBD1 (6 bases). CDR3 length: 13 amino acids. V lost 5 bases and J lost 1, with 6 bases in between. The V gene's germline CDR1 is KGHSY and CDR2 FQNENV. The CDR3 reads CASSGTSNQPQHF. CDR3 DNA: TGTGCCAGCAGCGGGACAAGCAATCAGCCCCAGCATTTT.

This clone has just a few counts. This rearrangement joins TRBV7-8 to TRBJ1-5; unclear D gene. The CDR3 is made up of 19 amino acids. CDR1 and CDR2 from the germline V gene are SGHVS and FQNEAQ. Trimming stripped 2 bases from V and 0 bases from J, with 20 bases between. CDR3 in amino acids: CASSLPPSRGSRSNQPQHF. Written as DNA, the CDR3 is TGTGCCAGCAGCTTACCGCCAAGTAGAGGGAGTCGTAGCAATCAGCCCCAGCATTTT.

V is TRBV24-1 and J is TRBJ1-5; unclear D gene. V lost 3 bases and J lost 4, with 3 bases in between. This CDR3 is built from 12 residues. Germline lookup yields CDR1 KGHDR and CDR2 SFDVKD. The CDR3 protein is CATSDPNQPQHF. Written as DNA, the CDR3 is TGTGCCACCAGTGATCCGAATCAGCCCCAGCATTTT.

The J gene is TRBJ2-7, the V gene TRBV11-3, with TRBD1 as a possible D gene (7 bases). The CDR3 has 14 residues. Germline lookup yields CDR1 SGHNT and CDR2 YENEEA. V dropped 0 bases and J dropped 3 bases, with 9 bases sitting between them. The CDR3 here is CASSLDQGGYEQYF. The CDR3 nucleotides are TGTGCCAGCAGCTTAGATCAGGGGGGCTACGAGCAGTACTTC.

The chain links TRBV2 to TRBJ1-4, with 7 nucleotides matching TRBD1. The CDR3 sequence is 17 residues long. With V trimmed by 0 bases and J by 2 bases, 6 bases remained unmatched. Germline V lookup: CDR1 SNHLY, CDR2 FYNNEI. Written as DNA, the CDR3 is TGTGCCAGCAGTGAAGCATCAGGCAGGGGGACTAATGAAAAACTGTTTTTT. Encoded protein: CASSEASGRGTNEKLFF.

The J gene is TRBJ2-5, the V gene TRBV7-2; no reliable D call. V dropped 1 base and J dropped 1 base, with 7 bases sitting between them. The CDR3 runs to 14 residues. From germline, CDR1 is SGHTA and CDR2 FQGNSA. The CDR3 DNA sequence: TGTGCCAGCAGCTTAGTCTCCAGCCAAGAGACCCAGTACTTC. Encoded protein: CASSLVSSQETQYF.

This clone showed up just once. The rearrangement joins TRBV6-5 to TRBJ2-2; maybe TRBD2 (6 bases). Germline V gene lookup returns CDR1 MNHEY and CDR2 SVGAGI. The CDR3 length is 13 residues. Trimming left V 3 bases short and J 8 bases short, with 10 bases between. The CDR3 sequence is CASSYRETGELFF. The CDR3 nucleotides read TGTGCCAGCAGTTATCGGGAGACAGGGGAGCTGTTTTTT.

The chain carries TRBV20-1 and TRBJ2-7; D remains unclear. The CDR3 has 10 residues. The germline CDR1 and CDR2 sequences are DFQATT and SNEGSKA (reference sequence). The V and J ends lost 5 bases and 4 bases respectively, with 6 bases between them. DNA for the CDR3: TGCAGTGCTTCTAGGTACGAGCAGTACTTC. Translating gives CSASRYEQYF.

The chain carries TRBV15 and TRBJ1-1; 9 bases are shared with TRBD1. Germline V gene data show CDR1 as LNHNV and CDR2 as YYDKDF (reference sequence). V lost 1 base to trimming and J lost 3 bases; unmatched junction nucleotides: 6. CDR3 size: 16 residues. DNA for the CDR3: TGTGCCACCAGCAGAGGCGGACAGGGGTTGTACACTGAAGCTTTCTTT. Encoded protein: CATSRGGQGLYTEAFF.

V usage is TRBV3-1 (or the pseudogene TRBV3-2) and J usage is TRBJ2-5, with TRBD2 identical over 11 bases. Germline CDR1 reads LGHDT; CDR2 reads YNNKEL (reference sequence). The V segment lost 0 bases and the J segment 1 base; nucleotides outside the gene matches: 4. The CDR3 consists of 17 residues. CDR3 nucleotides: TGTGCCAGCAGCCAAGACCCACTAGCGGGGGTCCAAGAGACCCAGTACTTC. This translates into CASSQDPLAGVQETQYF.

This clone has a handful of counts. CDR3 sequence reads: CASSVGQPVENEQFF. The CDR3 DNA sequence: TGTGCCAGCAGCGTTGGACAGCCCGTGGAAAATGAGCAGTTCTTC. J is TRBJ2-1 and V is TRBV9; D may be TRBD1 (6 bases). Germline loops: CDR1 SGDLS, CDR2 YYNGEE. The V end was cut by 2 bases, the J end by 7 bases, with 16 bases between. The CDR3 runs to 15 residues.

This chain joins TRBV7-2 and TRBJ2-7; TRBD2 is a possible D gene (6 bases). The V gene lost 7 bases and the J gene lost 1 base, with 17 bases spanning the gap. In germline, CDR1 is SGHTA, CDR2 FQGNSA. This CDR3 region has 15 residues. CDR3 nucleotide sequence: TGTGCCAGCACCCTTGGGGGGACGACGTCCTACGAGCAGTACTTC. Translation gives CASTLGGTTSYEQYF.

The chain uses TRBV29-1 and TRBJ2-1; 7 bases are shared with TRBD2. CDR1 and CDR2 from the germline V gene are SQVTM and ANQGSEA. J lost 3 bases, V lost 7 bases, and 12 bases had no gene match. The CDR3 totals 15 residues. The CDR3 DNA reads as TGCAGCGCCATCAACCCGGGGGGACGCTACAATGAGCAGTTCTTC. It encodes CSAINPGGRYNEQFF.

The J gene is TRBJ1-2, the V gene TRBV7-2; a weak D match, TRBD1 (6 bases). The V end was cut by 6 bases, the J end by 0 bases, with 11 bases between. The CDR3 has 14 amino acids. CDR1 is SGHTA and CDR2 is FQGNSA in the germline V gene. Written as DNA, the CDR3 is TGTGCCAGCAGTCCGGACAGAGCTAACTATGGCTACACCTTC. This encodes CASSPDRANYGYTF.

The rearrangement uses TRBV6-2 or TRBV6-3 and TRBJ1-1, with D maybe TRBD1 (5 bases). Germline assignment: CDR1 MNHEY and CDR2 SVGEGT. The length of the CDR3 is 18 residues. The ends were cut back, 4 bases at V and 0 bases at J, with 21 bases in the middle. CDR3 coding DNA: TGTGCCAGCAGTTTTATTAGGAAGGGGCCTCCCCTGAACACTGAAGCTTTCTTT. Its protein product is CASSFIRKGPPLNTEAFF.

This chain uses TRBV5-1 with TRBJ1-5; D is uncertain. Germline V CDR1 and CDR2: SGHRS, YFSETQ. Trimming removed 4 bases at V and 3 bases at J, with 8 bases between. The CDR3 consists of 13 residues. CDR3 DNA: TGCGCCAGCAGCGAGGCCGTCAATCAGCCCCAGCATTTT. It translates to CASSEAVNQPQHF.

This clone appeared a single time. The junction differs from germline at one of its ends, possibly a read error. V is TRBV27 and J is TRBJ2-7; the match to TRBD1 covers 7 bases. The length of the CDR3 is 13 residues. CDR1 is MNHEY, CDR2 SMNVEV, per germline (reference sequence). CDR3 sequence (DNA): TGTGCCAGCCACGGAATGGGACAGAACTTAAGCCCCTTC. This translates into CASHGMGQNLSPF.